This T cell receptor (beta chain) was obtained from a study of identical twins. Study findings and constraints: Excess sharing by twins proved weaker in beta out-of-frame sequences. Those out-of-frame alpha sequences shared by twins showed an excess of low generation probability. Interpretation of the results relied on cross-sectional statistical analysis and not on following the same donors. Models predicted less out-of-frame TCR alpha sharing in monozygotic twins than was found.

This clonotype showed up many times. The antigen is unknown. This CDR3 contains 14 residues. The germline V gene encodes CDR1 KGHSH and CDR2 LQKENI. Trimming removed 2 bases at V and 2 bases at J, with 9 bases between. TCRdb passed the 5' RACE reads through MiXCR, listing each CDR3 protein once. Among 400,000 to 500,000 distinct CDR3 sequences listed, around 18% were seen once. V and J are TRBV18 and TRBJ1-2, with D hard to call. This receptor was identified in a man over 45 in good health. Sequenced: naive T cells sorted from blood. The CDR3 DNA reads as TGTGCCAGCTCACCAAGAGACGGGAACTATGGCTACACCTTC. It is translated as CASSPRDGNYGYTF.